This T cell receptor beta chain was identified during a study of blood T cell repertoires in COVID-19. The wider study: T cells, B-cell-depleted T cells, or PBMCs supplied cDNA or gDNA.

Source study methods: Quantification of nucleated cells was approximated via reference gene primer amplification. Sequenced by immunoSEQ multiplex PCR; TCRdb stores in-frame clones only, minus some. V and J calls and clone size are those listed in that table; D and trimming were worked out from the DNA. The sample shows 300,000 to 450,000 clones, more than 75% of them seen only once. In Seattle, patients joined the study during active infection and were tracked longitudinally. CDR1 and CDR2 from the germline V gene are MNHEY and SVGAGI. With V trimmed by 8 bases and J by 3 bases, 6 bases remained unmatched. The CDR3 runs to 13 residues.

This receptor was obtained from a woman aged 55 to 70 with COVID-19, enrolled during active disease. J is TRBJ2-7 and V is TRBV6-5; TRBD2 matches 8 bases. Input material: peripheral blood. CDR3 sequence reads: CASRFGTSYEQYF. The CDR3 coding sequence is TGTGCCAGCCGTTTCGGGACTAGCTACGAGCAGTACTTC.